The entry that follows covers one T cell receptor beta chain sequence. This clonotype was recorded at least ten times. No antigen is known for it. The record has no base qualities; no much larger clone is one base away. The CDR1 and CDR2 encoded by the germline V gene are MNHNS and SASEGT. V is pared back by 1 base and J by 0 bases, with 18 bases lying between the germline termini. The CDR3, from cysteine to phenylalanine, totals 18 residues. Here the CDR3 DNA is all that survives: 54 bases in frame from base 1. The data belong to a study of T cells in Graves' hyperthyroidism and ophthalmopathy (dated by TCRdb to between 2017 and 2020). Turning to the overall study: Peripheral blood samples were taken at the time of initial diagnosis, prior to any treatment. In about six Graves' hyperthyroidism patients, the study also compared T-cell repertoires from thyroid tissue with T-cell repertoires from blood. TCR V-J signatures able to tell the groups apart were searched for in a discovery cohort of 90 to 100 patients, of whom over 40 had Graves' ophthalmopathy and 55 to 65 had stable Graves' hyperthyroidism. The 85 to 100 discovery patients were divided at random into training and test sets in a 7:3 ratio. An independent validation cohort of under 20 hyperthyroidism patients and roughly 16 patients who later progressed to ophthalmopathy tested prospective prediction of ophthalmopathy. After sampling, hyperthyroidism patients received methimazole starting at 30 mg daily, and ophthalmopathy patients received high-dose intravenous methylprednisolone. According to the paper, TCR Vbeta CDR3 sequencing was carried out on approximately 140 peripheral blood samples, which came from under 50 ophthalmopathy, 75 to 80 hyperthyroidism and some 17 progressor patients.

TCR beta CDR3 regions were amplified from RNA transcripts. A first-round RT-PCR of the TCR CDR3 used the HTBI primer set with the Qiagen OneStep RT-PCR kit. Libraries were constructed in a second round of multiplex PCR, after which size selection and purification were performed. Sequencing of the libraries was done on an Illumina HiSeq2000 using paired-end 100 bp reads. For the original study's pipeline: SOAPnuke was used to process the raw data, with reads discarded if the reads contained adapters or uncalled bases, had a mean Phred below 15, or lacked an exact constant-primer or identifier match. High-quality paired reads were merged using COPE v1.2.5, and each unique nucleotide sequence was defined as a clonotype. Clonotypes were aligned to IMGT TRBV, TRBD and TRBJ reference segments using MiTCR v1.1. Only V-J combinations with frequency above 0.0001, covering 99.2% of repertoires, were analysed. The TCS score was defined as the ratio of F50 (clonal expansion) to E x V (chaos), calculated using BLOSUM62-based TCRdist between CDR3 peptides within each V-J. Welch's t-statistics and random forest reduced around 510 V-J features to 13, which were used in a naive Bayes classifier (R e1071). TCRdb took the public reads, trimmed them with fastp at Q25, ran MiXCR for clone calling and kept in-frame beta chains. CDR3 protein duplicates are merged, each entry listing the most common genes and DNA. The V and J calls here are based on TCRdb, not the publication. This sample has roughly 400,000 distinct CDR3 sequences in its table, and around a sixth of those were observed once. The ten largest clones capture 28% of the sample.

Hyperthyroidism patients were newly diagnosed, had a disease duration of under 2 months, and were aged 18 to 65 years. Exclusion was applied to patients with uncontrolled infections, other autoimmune diseases, pregnancy or lactation. Diagnoses relied on clinical symptoms, serum thyroxine and TRAb, thyroid ultrasound and orbital computed tomography. Blood from progressor patients was collected at the time of first diagnosis with hyperthyroidism, before any ophthalmopathy symptoms had appeared. PBMCs were separated from roughly 10 ml of fresh peripheral blood using Ficoll-Paque density gradient centrifugation. Patients classed as progressors first received a Graves' hyperthyroidism diagnosis and then went on to develop ophthalmopathy during follow-up. Total RNA was extracted using Trizol reagent, and RNA quality was assessed on an Agilent 2100 Bioanalyzer. General conclusions and limits of the study: Most expanded thyroid clonotypes (frequency above 0.001) were also detected in blood, a finding suggesting that blood repertoires may reflect thyroid immune responses. Sample size was not statistically predetermined, and blinding of investigators to group allocation was not performed. During validation, the model predicted progression to ophthalmopathy a median of approximately 7 months ahead of onset, with just under 71% sensitivity and around 72% specificity. In cross-validation, a model built on a 13 V-J signature told ophthalmopathy apart from stable hyperthyroidism with under 90% sensitivity and about 81% specificity, and in testing the same model reached 80%/75%.

The sequence joins TRBV6-1 to TRBJ1-1, with the D gene too uncertain to name. The TCR sequence derives from a woman aged 18-30 years with Graves' hyperthyroidism that later progressed to Graves' ophthalmopathy. Sequencing was done on a sample of blood. The bases read TGTGCCAGCAGTGAAGATTTTTACGGCCTACAATTGAACACTGAAGCTTTCTTT. Its translation reads: CASSEDFYGLQLNTEAFF.